This TCR beta chain appears in the sequencing data of a study of blood T cells in healthy people across ages. Broader study findings: Across the age range, TCR beta diversity per million T cells fell in a roughly linear way.

Each donor's blood draw was roughly 9.5 milliliters of peripheral blood. Germline lookup yields CDR1 DFQATT and CDR2 SNEGSKA (reference sequence). V lost 2 bases, J lost 5 bases, and 11 bases stayed unmatched. The CDR3 consists of 15 residues. With a J-beta primer mix and a sample-barcoded 5' primer, a second PCR ran about 6 to 11 cycles. TCRdb fed the 5' RACE reads into MiXCR, producing one record per CDR3 protein. This sample yields 1.8 million or so distinct CDR3 sequences, of which roughly two fifths are seen a single time; 20% to 25% belongs to the top ten. As concerns this clonotype: Its antigen is still unknown.

The source material was blood. J is TRBJ2-5 and V is TRBV20-1, with TRBD1 matching 7 bases. The clonotype originates from a human donor in good health. The DNA of the CDR3 is TGCAGTGCTAGAAGAGGGGGCTCCGGCGGGGAGACCCAGTACTTC. Its translation is CSARRGGSGGETQYF.